This TCR beta chain was observed in a study of T cells in Graves' hyperthyroidism and ophthalmopathy (dated by TCRdb to the late 2010s). Looking at the study overall: Peripheral blood samples were taken at initial diagnosis, before any treatment was given. TCR V-J signatures able to tell the groups apart were searched for in a discovery cohort of approximately 95 patients, of whom more than 40 had Graves' ophthalmopathy and roughly 58 had stable Graves' hyperthyroidism. An independent validation cohort of fewer than 20 hyperthyroidism patients and some 15 patients who later progressed to ophthalmopathy tested prospective prediction of ophthalmopathy. The roughly 91 discovery patients were randomly split 7:3 into training and test sets. In over five Graves' hyperthyroidism patients, the study also compared T-cell repertoires from thyroid tissue with T-cell repertoires from blood. After blood sampling, hyperthyroidism patients were treated with methimazole at a starting dose of 30 mg daily, and ophthalmopathy patients were treated with high-dose intravenous methylprednisolone. According to the paper, TCR Vbeta CDR3 sequencing was carried out on more than 120 peripheral blood samples, which came from approximately 41 ophthalmopathy, approximately 78 hyperthyroidism and approximately 17 progressor patients.

This clonotype was counted once. Its antigen has not been determined. Base qualities were left out, and no much larger clone turns up one base away. A lone read is weak support. Amplification of TCR beta CDR3 regions was carried out from RNA transcripts. The first round of RT-PCR for the TCR CDR3 was performed with the HTBI primer set and the Qiagen OneStep RT-PCR kit. Libraries were constructed in a second round of multiplex PCR, after which size selection and purification were performed. Sequencing of the libraries was done on an Illumina HiSeq2000 using paired-end 100 bp reads. As for how the authors treated the data: SOAPnuke was used to process the raw data, removing reads that contained adapters or uncalled bases, had a mean Phred below 15, or lacked an exact match to the constant primer or identifier. COPE v1.2.5 was used to merge high-quality paired reads, and clonotypes were defined as unique nucleotide sequences. Clonotypes were aligned to IMGT TRBV, TRBD and TRBJ reference segments using MiTCR v1.1. Only V-J combinations with frequency above 0.0001, covering approximately 99% of repertoires, were analysed. The TCS score was defined as the ratio of F50 (clonal expansion) to E x V (chaos), calculated using BLOSUM62-based TCRdist between CDR3 peptides within each V-J. Welch's t-statistics and random forest reduced roughly 500 V-J features to under 15, which were used in a naive Bayes classifier (R e1071). TCRdb reworked the public reads: Q25 trimming with fastp, MiXCR clone assembly, productive beta chains retained. Rows are unified per CDR3 protein, each entry keeping the most common DNA and genes. TCRdb's processing, not the authors' own work, is the source of the V and J calls. For this sample there are around 300,000 distinct CDR3 sequences; about 20% appear just once. The ten most abundant clones make up roughly 60% of the sample.

Broad study findings and their caveats: In validation, the model predicted progression to ophthalmopathy a median of roughly 6.5 months before onset, with around 70% sensitivity and 72.22% specificity. No statistical method was used to set the sample size in advance, and investigators knew the group allocation. Most expanded thyroid clonotypes (frequency above 0.001) were also found in blood, which suggests that blood repertoires may mirror thyroid immune responses. A 13 V-J signature model separated ophthalmopathy from stable hyperthyroidism, with around 88% sensitivity and 81% to 82% specificity in cross-validation and 80%/75% in testing.

In the ophthalmopathy patients, disease was moderately to severely active, with a Clinical Activity Score of 3 or more, a NOSPECS grade of 4 or more, and a duration of less than 3 months. Any patient with an uncontrolled infection, another autoimmune disease, pregnancy or lactation was excluded. Diagnoses were established on the basis of clinical symptoms, serum thyroxine and TRAb, thyroid ultrasound, and orbital computed tomography. PBMCs were isolated from 7.5 to 10 ml of fresh peripheral blood by Ficoll-Paque density gradient centrifugation. Total RNA was extracted with Trizol reagent, and quality was checked on an Agilent 2100 Bioanalyzer. The CDR3 numbers 16 residues from cysteine through phenylalanine. The read is trimmed to its CDR3 DNA, 48 bases read in frame from base 1. V drops 2 bases and J drops 2 bases, leaving 15 bases in between. The germline V gene gives CDR1 as SGHNT and CDR2 as YENEEA.

The source is a man aged 25-45 years with Graves' ophthalmopathy. The chain is encoded by TRBV11-3 joined to TRBJ1-2, and possibly TRBD1, on 5 matching bases. The sequenced sample was blood. The CDR3 sequence is CASSLRSSRVNYGYTF. The sequenced DNA is TGTGCCAGCAGCTTAAGATCCAGCAGGGTCAACTATGGCTACACCTTC.